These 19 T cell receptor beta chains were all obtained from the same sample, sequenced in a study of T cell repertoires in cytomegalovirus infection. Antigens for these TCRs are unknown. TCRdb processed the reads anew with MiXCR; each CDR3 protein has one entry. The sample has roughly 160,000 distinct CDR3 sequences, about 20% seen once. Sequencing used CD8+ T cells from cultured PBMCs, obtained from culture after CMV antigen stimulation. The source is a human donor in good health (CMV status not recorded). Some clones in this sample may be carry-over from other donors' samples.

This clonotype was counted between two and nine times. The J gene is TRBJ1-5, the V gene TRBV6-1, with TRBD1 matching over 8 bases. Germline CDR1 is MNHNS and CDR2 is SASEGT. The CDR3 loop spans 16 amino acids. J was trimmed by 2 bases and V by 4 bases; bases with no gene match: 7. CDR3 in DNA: TGTGCCAGCAGTGGATACAGGGGGTCGGGCAATCAGCCCCAGCATTTT. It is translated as CASSGYRGSGNQPQHF.

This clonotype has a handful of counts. CDR3: CASRPGQMNTEAFF. The CDR3 nucleotides read TGTGCCAGCAGACCCGGACAGATGAACACTGAAGCTTTCTTT. The chain combines TRBV6-1 with TRBJ1-1, with D tentatively TRBD1 (6 bases). V was pared by 6 bases and J by 0 bases, with 11 bases between. Germline CDR1 and CDR2: MNHNS and SASEGT. The CDR3 is 14 amino acids.

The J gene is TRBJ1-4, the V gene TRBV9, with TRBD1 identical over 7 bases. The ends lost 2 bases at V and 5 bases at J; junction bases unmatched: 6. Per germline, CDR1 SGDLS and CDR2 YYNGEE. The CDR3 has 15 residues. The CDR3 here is CASSVWGQRNEKLFF. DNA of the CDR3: TGTGCCAGCAGCGTCTGGGGACAGCGAAATGAAAAACTGTTTTTT.

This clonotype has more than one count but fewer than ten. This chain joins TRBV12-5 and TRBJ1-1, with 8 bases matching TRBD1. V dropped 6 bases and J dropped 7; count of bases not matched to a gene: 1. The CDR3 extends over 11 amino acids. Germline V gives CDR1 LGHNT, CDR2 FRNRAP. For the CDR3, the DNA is TGTGCTAGTGGGACAGGGGTTGAAGCTTTCTTT. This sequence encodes CASGTGVEAFF.

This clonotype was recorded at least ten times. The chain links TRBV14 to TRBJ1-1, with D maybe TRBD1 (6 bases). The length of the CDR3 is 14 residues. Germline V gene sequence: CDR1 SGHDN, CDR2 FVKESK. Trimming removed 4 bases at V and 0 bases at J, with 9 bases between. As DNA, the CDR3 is TGTGCCAGCAGCCTCGACAGGATGAACACTGAAGCTTTCTTT. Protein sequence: CASSLDRMNTEAFF.

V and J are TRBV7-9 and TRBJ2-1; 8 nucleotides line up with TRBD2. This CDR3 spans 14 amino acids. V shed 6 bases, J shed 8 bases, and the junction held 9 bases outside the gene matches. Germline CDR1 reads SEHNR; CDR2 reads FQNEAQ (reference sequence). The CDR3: CASSPGTSSHEQFF. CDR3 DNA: TGTGCCAGCAGTCCCGGGACTAGTTCTCATGAGCAGTTCTTC.

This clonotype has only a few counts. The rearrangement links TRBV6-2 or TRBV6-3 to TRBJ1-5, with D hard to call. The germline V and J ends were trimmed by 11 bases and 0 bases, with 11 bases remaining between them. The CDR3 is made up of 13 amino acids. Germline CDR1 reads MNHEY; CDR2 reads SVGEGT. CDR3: CAVARYSNQPQHF. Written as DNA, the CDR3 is TGTGCCGTCGCACGATATAGCAATCAGCCCCAGCATTTT.

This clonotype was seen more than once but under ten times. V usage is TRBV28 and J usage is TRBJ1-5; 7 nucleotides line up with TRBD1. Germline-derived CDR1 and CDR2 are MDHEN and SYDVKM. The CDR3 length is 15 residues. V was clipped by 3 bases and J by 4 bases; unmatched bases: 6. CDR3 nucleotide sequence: TGTGCCAGCAGTTTTTTTACAGGGGAGAATCAGCCCCAGCATTTT. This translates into CASSFFTGENQPQHF.

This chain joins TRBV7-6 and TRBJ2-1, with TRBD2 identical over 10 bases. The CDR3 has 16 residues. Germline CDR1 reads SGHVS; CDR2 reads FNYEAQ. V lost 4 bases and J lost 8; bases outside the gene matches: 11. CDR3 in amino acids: CASSSTPAGGPHEQFF. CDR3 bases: TGTGCCAGCAGCTCAACCCCAGCGGGGGGGCCCCATGAGCAGTTCTTC.

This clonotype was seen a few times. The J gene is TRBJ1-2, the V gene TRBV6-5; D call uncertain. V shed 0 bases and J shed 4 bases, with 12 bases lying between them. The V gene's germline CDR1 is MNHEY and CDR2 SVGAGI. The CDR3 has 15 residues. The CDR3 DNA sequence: TGTGCCAGCAGTTACTCGGACGGACCAGCCTATGGCTACACCTTC. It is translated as CASSYSDGPAYGYTF.

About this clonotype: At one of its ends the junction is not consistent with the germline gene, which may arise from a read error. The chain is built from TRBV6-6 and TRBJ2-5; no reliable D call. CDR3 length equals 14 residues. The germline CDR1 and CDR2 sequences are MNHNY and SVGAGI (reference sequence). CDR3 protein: CPSSQSVVQETQYF. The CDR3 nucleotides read TGTCCCAGCAGTCAAAGCGTTGTACAAGAGACCCAGTACTTC.

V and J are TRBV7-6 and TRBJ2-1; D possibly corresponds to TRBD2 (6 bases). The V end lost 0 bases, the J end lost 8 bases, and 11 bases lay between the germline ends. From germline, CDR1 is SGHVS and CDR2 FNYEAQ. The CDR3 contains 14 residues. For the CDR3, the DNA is TGTGCCAGCAGCTTAGCGCCGGGGGAGGATGAGCAGTTCTTC. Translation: CASSLAPGEDEQFF. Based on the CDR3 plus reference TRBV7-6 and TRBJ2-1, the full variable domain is GAGVSQSPRYKVTKRGQDVALRCDPISGHVSLYWYRQALGQGPEFLTYFNYEAQQDKSGLPNDRFSAERPEGSISTLTIQRTEQRDSAMYRCASSLAPGEDEQFFGPGTRLTVL.

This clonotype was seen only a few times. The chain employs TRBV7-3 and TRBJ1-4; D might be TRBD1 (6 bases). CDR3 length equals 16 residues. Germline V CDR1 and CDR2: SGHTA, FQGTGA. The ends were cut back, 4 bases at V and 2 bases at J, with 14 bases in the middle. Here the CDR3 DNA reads TGTGCCAGCAGCTGGGGGGACACCCGCACTAATGAAAAACTGTTTTTT. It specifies CASSWGDTRTNEKLFF.

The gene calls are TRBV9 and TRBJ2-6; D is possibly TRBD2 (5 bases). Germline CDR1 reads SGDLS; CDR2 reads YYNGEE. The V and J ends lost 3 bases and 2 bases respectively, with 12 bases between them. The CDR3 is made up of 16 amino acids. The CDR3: CASSENGRAGANVLTF. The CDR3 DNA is TGTGCCAGCAGCGAGAACGGGCGGGCTGGGGCCAACGTCCTGACTTTC.

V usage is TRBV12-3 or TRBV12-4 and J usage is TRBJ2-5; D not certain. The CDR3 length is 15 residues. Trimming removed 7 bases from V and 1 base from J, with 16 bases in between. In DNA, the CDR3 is TGTGCCAGCAATTCCCCGCATGGAAGCCAAGAGACCCAGTACTTC. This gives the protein CASNSPHGSQETQYF.

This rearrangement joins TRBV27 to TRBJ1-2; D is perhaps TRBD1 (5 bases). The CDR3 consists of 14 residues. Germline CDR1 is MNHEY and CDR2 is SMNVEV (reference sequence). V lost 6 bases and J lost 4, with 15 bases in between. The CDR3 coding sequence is TGTGCCAGCAGCCCCGCTGGGGGGGGCTATGGCTACACCTTC. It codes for CASSPAGGGYGYTF.

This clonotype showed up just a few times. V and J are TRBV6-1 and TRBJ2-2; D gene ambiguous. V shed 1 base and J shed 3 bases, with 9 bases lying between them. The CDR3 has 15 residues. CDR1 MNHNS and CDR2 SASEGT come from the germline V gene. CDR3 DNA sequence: TGTGCCAGCAGTGAAGGGCCCGGGTACACCGGGGAGCTGTTTTTT. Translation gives CASSEGPGYTGELFF.

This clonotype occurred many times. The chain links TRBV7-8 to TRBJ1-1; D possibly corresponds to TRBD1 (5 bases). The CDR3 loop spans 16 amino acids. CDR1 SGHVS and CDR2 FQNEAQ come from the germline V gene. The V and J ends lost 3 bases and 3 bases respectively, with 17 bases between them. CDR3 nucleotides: TGTGCCAGCAGCTTGGGTTCTAGGGGTCGGGACACTGAAGCTTTCTTT. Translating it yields CASSLGSRGRDTEAFF. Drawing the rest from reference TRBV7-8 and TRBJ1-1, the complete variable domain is GAGVSQSPRYKVAKRGQDVALRCDPISGHVSLFWYQQALGQGPEFLTYFQNEAQLDKSGLPSDRFFAERPEGSVSTLKIQRTQQEDSAVYLCASSLGSRGRDTEAFFGQGTRLTVV.

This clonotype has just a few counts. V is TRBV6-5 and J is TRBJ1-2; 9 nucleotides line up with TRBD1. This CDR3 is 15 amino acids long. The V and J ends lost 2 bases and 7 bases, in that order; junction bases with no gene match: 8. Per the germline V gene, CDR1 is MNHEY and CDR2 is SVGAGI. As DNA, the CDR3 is TGTGCCAGCAGTTACCAAACAGGGGGCGATTTTGGCTACACCTTC. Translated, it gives CASSYQTGGDFGYTF.